This paragraph covers one T cell receptor beta chain sequence. The antigen is not known. Assay used: immunoSEQ multiplex PCR; TCRdb lists only in-frame clones, some missing. The sample contains 96,000 or so clones, just over 90% of which appear only once. Time point described: cycle 4 day 1 (C4D1), after six to seven weeks of nivolumab. Every patient had relapsed following autologous stem cell transplantation, and cohorts differed in brentuximab vedotin exposure. The germline V gene encodes CDR1 MNHNY and CDR2 SVGAGI (reference sequence). The CDR3 runs to 14 residues. V shed 2 bases and J shed 1 base, with 7 bases lying between them. The sample belongs to a study of PD-1 blockade in classical Hodgkin lymphoma. General study results and limits: Reported findings placed baseline TCR diversity lower in newly diagnosed patients (compared with healthy donors). Only CD4+ TCR diversity, not CD8+, had risen significantly by C4D1. Complete responders started with a diversity level that resembled newly diagnosed patients at baseline.

The chain is built from TRBV6-6 and TRBJ2-3, with D hard to call. Sequenced here: peripheral blood mononuclear cells (PBMCs), sampled before the fourth cycle of nivolumab. The sequence derives from a human donor with classical Hodgkin lymphoma. This CDR3 reads CASSYREGTDTQYF. CDR3 bases: TGTGCCAGCAGTTACCGAGAGGGCACAGATACGCAGTATTTT.